The clone carrying this TCR beta chain occurred a few times. Its antigen is undetermined. This specimen belongs to a study of blood T cells in healthy people across ages. Broader study findings: With unsorted PBMCs, a conclusive comparison of naive versus antigen-experienced cells was not possible.

Combining a sample-barcoded 5' primer with a J-beta primer mix, a second PCR ran for 7 to 11 cycles. Tags on each cDNA molecule came from a template-switch adaptor with 12 random nucleotides. TCRdb re-called the 5' RACE reads through MiXCR, storing one row per CDR3 protein. The repertoire holds 1,800,000 or so distinct CDR3 sequences, approximately 40% seen once, with 23% in the top ten. The TCR comes from a human donor in good health. Sequencing input: blood.

The CDR3 here is CASTGTGSDSPLHF. For the CDR3, the DNA is TGTGCCAGCACCGGGACAGGGTCTGATTCACCCCTCCACTTT. This chain connects TRBV6-5 to TRBJ1-6; 9 nucleotides agree with TRBD1. This CDR3 has 14 residues. V dropped 7 bases and J dropped 8; count of bases not matched to a gene: 6. Looked up from germline, CDR1 is MNHEY and CDR2 is SVGAGI.